These 30 T cell receptor beta chains were sequenced from one sample in a study of Ad26.COV2.S vaccination and SARS-CoV-2 variants. As to treatment: 15 to 20 received Ad26.COV2.S at low or high dose, single or two shots; several received placebo; per-sample allocation not given. At day 63 after the first vaccine or placebo injection, samples were drawn. The protocol was immunoSEQ multiplex PCR, while the TCRdb copy is restricted to in-frame clones and leaves out a portion. Of roughly 250,000 clones listed, roughly nine tenths are singletons. The sample consisted of peripheral blood, taken in a trial of Ad26.COV2.S vaccine versus placebo. These receptors originate from a person between 18 and 59 years old who received the Ad26.COV2.S COVID-19 vaccine or a placebo.

The chain uses TRBV5-1 and TRBJ2-3, with 9 bases identical to TRBD2. The CDR3 has 16 residues. Germline-derived CDR1 and CDR2 are SGHRS and YFSETQ. The V and J ends lost 0 bases and 6 bases, in that order; junction bases with no gene match: 8. Here the CDR3 DNA reads TGCGCCAGCAGCTTGGTGGTCAGCGGGGGGCGGGATACGCAGTATTTT. This codes for CASSLVVSGGRDTQYF.

V is TRBV5-4 and J is TRBJ2-3; D assignment may be TRBD1 or TRBD2 (7 bases each). CDR3 length equals 17 residues. From germline, CDR1 is SGHNT and CDR2 YYREEE (reference sequence). V was trimmed by 3 bases and J by 1 base, leaving 18 bases between them. CDR3 sequence reads: CASSSPPGGVGTDTQYF. In DNA form, the CDR3 reads TGTGCCAGCAGCTCCCCCCCAGGGGGGGTGGGCACAGATACGCAGTATTTT.

The chain combines TRBV3-1 (or the pseudogene TRBV3-2) with TRBJ2-2; 10 nucleotides line up with TRBD2. The CDR3 totals 16 residues. Germline V CDR1 and CDR2: LGHDT, YNNKEL (reference sequence). V trimming: 1 base; J trimming: 4 bases; junction bases outside the gene matches: 3. The CDR3 here is CASSQATSGVTGELFF. The CDR3 nucleotides are TGTGCCAGCAGCCAAGCAACTAGCGGGGTCACCGGGGAGCTGTTTTTT.

The V gene is TRBV18, the J gene TRBJ1-1, with D uncertain. The CDR3 loop spans 15 amino acids. The germline V and J ends were trimmed by 1 base and 0 bases, with 9 bases remaining between them. Germline values: CDR1 KGHSH, CDR2 LQKENI. The CDR3 loop reads CASSPRETMNTEAFF. CDR3 DNA: TGTGCCAGCTCACCACGAGAGACAATGAACACTGAAGCTTTCTTT.

The chain couples TRBV6-4 to TRBJ2-3, with 8 bases identical to TRBD1. V was clipped by 4 bases and J by 4 bases; unmatched bases: 7. The germline CDR1 and CDR2 sequences are MRHNA and SNTAGT. The CDR3 has 15 amino acids. CDR3 sequence reads: CASSVTGGQADTQYF. Here the CDR3 DNA reads TGTGCCAGCAGTGTCACAGGGGGTCAAGCAGATACGCAGTATTTT.

The chain carries TRBV25-1 and TRBJ2-7; tentative D call: TRBD2 (5 bases). Germline CDR1 MGHDK, CDR2 SYGVNS. This CDR3 has 10 amino acids. DNA for the CDR3: TGTGCTGCGGGTAGCTACGAGCAGTACTTC. It codes for CAAGSYEQYF.

V is TRBV9 and J is TRBJ2-5; 7 nucleotides align to TRBD1. This CDR3 contains 14 residues. V lost 3 bases and J lost 2; bases outside the gene matches: 4. Germline V CDR1 and CDR2: SGDLS, YYNGEE. Here the CDR3 DNA reads TGTGCCAGCAGCGAACAGGGGAGTCAAGAGACCCAGTACTTC. Translation gives CASSEQGSQETQYF.

This chain connects TRBV19 to TRBJ2-1; D gene unclear. This CDR3 comprises 15 residues. V lost 4 bases, J lost 6 bases, and 16 bases lay in between. Germline CDR1 is LNHDA and CDR2 is SQIVND (reference sequence). In DNA, the CDR3 is TGTGCCAGTAGTAGTTTTCGCCCTTCAGGCAATGAGCAGTTCTTC. Its protein product is CASSSFRPSGNEQFF.

This chain uses TRBV7-8 with TRBJ2-7, with TRBD2 identical over 11 bases. The CDR3 loop spans 16 amino acids. V was clipped by 3 bases and J by 3 bases; unmatched bases: 7. The germline CDR1 and CDR2 sequences are SGHVS and FQNEAQ. The CDR3 nucleotides are TGTGCCAGCAGCTTGTTCGCTAGCGGGAGGAGCTACGAGCAGTACGTC. Translated, it gives CASSLFASGRSYEQYV.

V and J are TRBV27 and TRBJ2-1; 9 bases match TRBD1. V lost 5 bases to trimming and J lost 6 bases; unmatched junction nucleotides: 8. The germline CDR1 and CDR2 sequences are MNHEY and SMNVEV (reference sequence). This CDR3 region has 15 residues. In DNA form, the CDR3 reads TGTGCCAGCAGTCCACGCAGGACAGGGGTCAATGAGCAGTTCTTC. This codes for CASSPRRTGVNEQFF.

This chain uses TRBV7-2 with TRBJ2-3, with TRBD2 matching over 16 bases. CDR3 length: 17 amino acids. Trimming cost V 4 bases and J 6 bases; bases outside gene matches: 7. CDR1 is SGHTA and CDR2 is FQGNSA in the germline V gene. This CDR3 is CASSSGTSGGAIDTQYF. The CDR3 DNA sequence: TGTGCCAGCAGCTCCGGGACTAGCGGGGGGGCAATCGATACGCAGTATTTT.

The CDR3 nucleotides read TGTGCCAGCAGCTTAGTAGTGCACGGGGAGCTGTTTTTT. Translation: CASSLVVHGELFF. The chain recombines TRBV7-2 with TRBJ2-2; the D is unclear. Looked up from germline, CDR1 is SGHTA and CDR2 is FQGNSA. The CDR3 runs 13 residues. Trimming removed 1 base at V and 7 bases at J, with 7 bases between.

This clone was recorded at least ten times. The chain employs TRBV6-5 and TRBJ2-1; D is perhaps TRBD1 (5 bases). This CDR3 contains 13 residues. Between the trimmed V and J ends, which lost 2 bases and 4 bases, there was a span of 6 bases. Per germline, CDR1 MNHEY and CDR2 SVGAGI. The CDR3 here is CASSYKGYNEQFF. CDR3 nucleotide sequence: TGTGCCAGCAGTTACAAGGGGTACAATGAGCAGTTCTTC.

The chain links TRBV7-2 to TRBJ2-4, with unresolved D. The CDR3 length is 14 residues. The ends were cut back, 2 bases at V and 6 bases at J, with 11 bases in the middle. In germline, CDR1 is SGHTA, CDR2 FQGNSA. This CDR3 is CASSLSGSRNIQYF. The CDR3, as DNA: TGTGCCAGCAGCTTATCTGGGTCGCGAAACATTCAGTACTTC.

This chain joins TRBV7-9 and TRBJ2-7; possibly TRBD2 for D (6 bases). CDR1 is SEHNR, CDR2 FQNEAQ, per germline (reference sequence). There are 13 residues in the CDR3. Trimming took off 6 bases at V and 3 bases at J, with 12 bases between the two ends. The DNA of the CDR3 is TGTGCCAGCAGTAGGGAGGAGTTCTACGAGCAGTACTTC. Translated: CASSREEFYEQYF.

Here the CDR3 reads CAWSVLTHNQPQHF. The CDR3 DNA reads TGTGCCTGGAGTGTACTCACTCACAATCAGCCCCAGCATTTT. This chain uses TRBV30 with TRBJ1-5, with D unresolved. The CDR3 runs 14 residues. Germline V gene lookup returns CDR1 GTSNPN and CDR2 SVGIG (reference sequence). With 0 bases removed from V and 3 bases from J, the gap between germline ends came to 9 bases.

There are a few counts of this clone. The rearrangement joins TRBV11-2 to TRBJ2-5, with a possible D match to TRBD2 (7 bases). Germline values: CDR1 SGHAT, CDR2 FQNNGV. Trimming left V 5 bases short and J 5 bases short, with 24 bases between. The length of the CDR3 is 17 residues. CDR3 nucleotides: TGTGCCAGCAGCCCCGGGACCCGGGGAGGGGGGGGTGAGACCCAGTACTTC. Translated: CASSPGTRGGGGETQYF. Full variable domain (outside the CDR3, taken from reference TRBV11-2 and TRBJ2-5): EAGVAQSPRYKIIEKRQSVAFWCNPISGHATLYWYQQILGQGPKLLIQFQNNGVVDDSQLPKDRFSAERLKGVDSTLKIQPAKLEDSAVYLCASSPGTRGGGGETQYFGPGTRLLVL.

J is TRBJ2-3 and V is TRBV10-3; 11 nucleotides match TRBD2. This CDR3 comprises 15 residues. Trimming at V came to 3 bases and at J to 10 bases, leaving 9 bases not matched to a gene. The V gene's germline CDR1 is ENHRY and CDR2 SYGVKD. The CDR3 here is CAISEGVLAGAPQYF. The CDR3 coding sequence is TGTGCCATCAGTGAAGGAGTACTAGCGGGGGCCCCGCAGTATTTT.

The chain employs TRBV3-1 (or the pseudogene TRBV3-2) and TRBJ2-5; 15 nucleotides align to TRBD2. Looked up from germline, CDR1 is LGHDT and CDR2 is YNNKEL (reference sequence). V lost 4 bases to trimming and J lost 5 bases; unmatched junction nucleotides: 2. The CDR3 loop spans 15 amino acids. Written as DNA, the CDR3 is TGTGCCAGCAGCCCCGGGACTAGCGGGAGGGAGACCCAGTACTTC. As protein: CASSPGTSGRETQYF.

This rearrangement joins TRBV5-4 to TRBJ2-2, with no clear D. CDR3 length equals 14 residues. V was cut by 0 bases and J by 6 bases, with 9 bases left in between. Germline V gives CDR1 SGHNT, CDR2 YYREEE (reference sequence). The CDR3 DNA reads TGTGCCAGCAGCTTGGCGGTCGGGCCCGGGGAGCTGTTTTTT. It codes for CASSLAVGPGELFF.

V and J are TRBV4-2 and TRBJ1-1; D unresolved. Germline values: CDR1 LGHNA, CDR2 YNFKEQ. This CDR3 is built from 13 residues. V was cut by 3 bases and J by 1 base, with 6 bases left in between. CDR3 sequence reads: CASSQSRNTEAFF. DNA for the CDR3: TGTGCCAGCAGCCAGAGCAGGAACACTGAAGCTTTCTTT.

The chain uses TRBV7-9 and TRBJ2-3; 7 bases align to TRBD1. CDR3 size: 14 residues. In germline, CDR1 is SEHNR, CDR2 FQNEAQ (reference sequence). The trim removed 5 bases at V and 3 bases at J, leaving 5 bases unmatched. CDR3 in DNA: TGTGCCAGCAGCCTGACAGGGAGTACAGATACGCAGTATTTT. This sequence encodes CASSLTGSTDTQYF.

The CDR3 loop reads CATSRGTEQTGELFF. CDR3 DNA sequence: TGTGCCACCAGCAGAGGGACAGAGCAGACCGGGGAGCTGTTTTTT. The chain is built from TRBV15 and TRBJ2-2; TRBD1 might be the D (6 bases). The CDR3 loop spans 15 amino acids. V was trimmed by 1 base and J by 5 bases, leaving 11 bases between them. Germline V gene lookup returns CDR1 LNHNV and CDR2 YYDKDF (reference sequence). The full variable domain, its missing parts supplied by reference TRBV15 and TRBJ2-2, is DAMVIQNPRYQVTQFGKPVTLSCSQTLNHNVMYWYQQKSSQAPKLLFHYYDKDFNNEADTPDNFQSRRPNTSFCFLDIRSPGLGDTAMYLCATSRGTEQTGELFFGEGSRLTVL.

The chain links TRBV6-5 to TRBJ2-2; perhaps D is TRBD1 or TRBD2 (5 bases each). Germline CDR1 is MNHEY and CDR2 is SVGAGI. Deletions cut 2 bases from V and 1 base from J, with 5 bases between. The CDR3 consists of 14 residues. The DNA of the CDR3 is TGTGCCAGCAGTTACGGGGGGAACACCGGGGAGCTGTTTTTT. Its protein is CASSYGGNTGELFF.

The V call is TRBV7-3, the J call TRBJ2-3, with TRBD2 matching 13 bases. Trimming took 6 bases from V and 5 from J; bases not matched to a gene: 8. This CDR3 contains 16 residues. Germline values: CDR1 SGHTA, CDR2 FQGTGA. The CDR3 sequence: CASRHGLAGALDTQYF. CDR3 coding DNA: TGTGCCAGCAGGCACGGACTAGCGGGAGCTCTAGATACGCAGTATTTT.

The table lists this clone with a few counts. This sequence joins TRBV4-1 and TRBJ1-2; possibly TRBD1 for D (5 bases). This CDR3 comprises 15 residues. Trimming pared 0 bases from V and 4 bases from J, leaving 12 bases between. Germline lookup yields CDR1 MGHRA and CDR2 YSYEKL. The CDR3: CASSQEPGRGYGYTF. CDR3 DNA sequence: TGCGCCAGCAGCCAAGAACCAGGGAGGGGCTATGGCTACACCTTC.

The chain recombines TRBV9 with TRBJ2-2, with 8 bases identical to TRBD2. This CDR3 comprises 15 residues. Germline-derived CDR1 and CDR2 are SGDLS and YYNGEE. V lost 4 bases, J lost 2 bases, and 4 bases stayed unmatched. The CDR3 DNA reads TGTGCCAGCAGCACGGGACTAGAAAACACCGGGGAGCTGTTTTTT. This translates into CASSTGLENTGELFF.

This chain links TRBV20-1 with TRBJ2-3, with a weak D call TRBD1 (6 bases). Trimming cost V 1 base and J 11 bases, with 10 bases left between them. From germline, CDR1 is DFQATT and CDR2 SNEGSKA (reference sequence). CDR3 length equals 11 residues. The CDR3 nucleotides are TGCAGTGCTAGAGCCCCGGGACAGCAGTATTTT. Translation gives CSARAPGQQYF.

The gene calls are TRBV21-1 and TRBJ2-3; TRBD2 is taken as the D call from the table, unchecked against the DNA. TRBV21-1 is a recognized pseudogene. This CDR3 is built from 16 residues. The CDR3 reads CASSPEGLAGTDTQYF. The CDR3 DNA reads TGTGCCAGCAGCCCAGAAGGACTAGCGGGCACAGATACGCAGTATTTT.

This chain uses TRBV19 with TRBJ2-5; 7 nucleotides agree with TRBD2. Losses at the gene ends were 4 bases for V and 5 bases for J; bases not matched to a gene: 10. CDR1 LNHDA and CDR2 SQIVND come from the germline V gene (reference sequence). CDR3 length equals 15 residues. CDR3: CASSTSTGRGETQYF. Written as DNA, the CDR3 is TGTGCCAGTAGTACCTCAACGGGGCGGGGGGAGACCCAGTACTTC.